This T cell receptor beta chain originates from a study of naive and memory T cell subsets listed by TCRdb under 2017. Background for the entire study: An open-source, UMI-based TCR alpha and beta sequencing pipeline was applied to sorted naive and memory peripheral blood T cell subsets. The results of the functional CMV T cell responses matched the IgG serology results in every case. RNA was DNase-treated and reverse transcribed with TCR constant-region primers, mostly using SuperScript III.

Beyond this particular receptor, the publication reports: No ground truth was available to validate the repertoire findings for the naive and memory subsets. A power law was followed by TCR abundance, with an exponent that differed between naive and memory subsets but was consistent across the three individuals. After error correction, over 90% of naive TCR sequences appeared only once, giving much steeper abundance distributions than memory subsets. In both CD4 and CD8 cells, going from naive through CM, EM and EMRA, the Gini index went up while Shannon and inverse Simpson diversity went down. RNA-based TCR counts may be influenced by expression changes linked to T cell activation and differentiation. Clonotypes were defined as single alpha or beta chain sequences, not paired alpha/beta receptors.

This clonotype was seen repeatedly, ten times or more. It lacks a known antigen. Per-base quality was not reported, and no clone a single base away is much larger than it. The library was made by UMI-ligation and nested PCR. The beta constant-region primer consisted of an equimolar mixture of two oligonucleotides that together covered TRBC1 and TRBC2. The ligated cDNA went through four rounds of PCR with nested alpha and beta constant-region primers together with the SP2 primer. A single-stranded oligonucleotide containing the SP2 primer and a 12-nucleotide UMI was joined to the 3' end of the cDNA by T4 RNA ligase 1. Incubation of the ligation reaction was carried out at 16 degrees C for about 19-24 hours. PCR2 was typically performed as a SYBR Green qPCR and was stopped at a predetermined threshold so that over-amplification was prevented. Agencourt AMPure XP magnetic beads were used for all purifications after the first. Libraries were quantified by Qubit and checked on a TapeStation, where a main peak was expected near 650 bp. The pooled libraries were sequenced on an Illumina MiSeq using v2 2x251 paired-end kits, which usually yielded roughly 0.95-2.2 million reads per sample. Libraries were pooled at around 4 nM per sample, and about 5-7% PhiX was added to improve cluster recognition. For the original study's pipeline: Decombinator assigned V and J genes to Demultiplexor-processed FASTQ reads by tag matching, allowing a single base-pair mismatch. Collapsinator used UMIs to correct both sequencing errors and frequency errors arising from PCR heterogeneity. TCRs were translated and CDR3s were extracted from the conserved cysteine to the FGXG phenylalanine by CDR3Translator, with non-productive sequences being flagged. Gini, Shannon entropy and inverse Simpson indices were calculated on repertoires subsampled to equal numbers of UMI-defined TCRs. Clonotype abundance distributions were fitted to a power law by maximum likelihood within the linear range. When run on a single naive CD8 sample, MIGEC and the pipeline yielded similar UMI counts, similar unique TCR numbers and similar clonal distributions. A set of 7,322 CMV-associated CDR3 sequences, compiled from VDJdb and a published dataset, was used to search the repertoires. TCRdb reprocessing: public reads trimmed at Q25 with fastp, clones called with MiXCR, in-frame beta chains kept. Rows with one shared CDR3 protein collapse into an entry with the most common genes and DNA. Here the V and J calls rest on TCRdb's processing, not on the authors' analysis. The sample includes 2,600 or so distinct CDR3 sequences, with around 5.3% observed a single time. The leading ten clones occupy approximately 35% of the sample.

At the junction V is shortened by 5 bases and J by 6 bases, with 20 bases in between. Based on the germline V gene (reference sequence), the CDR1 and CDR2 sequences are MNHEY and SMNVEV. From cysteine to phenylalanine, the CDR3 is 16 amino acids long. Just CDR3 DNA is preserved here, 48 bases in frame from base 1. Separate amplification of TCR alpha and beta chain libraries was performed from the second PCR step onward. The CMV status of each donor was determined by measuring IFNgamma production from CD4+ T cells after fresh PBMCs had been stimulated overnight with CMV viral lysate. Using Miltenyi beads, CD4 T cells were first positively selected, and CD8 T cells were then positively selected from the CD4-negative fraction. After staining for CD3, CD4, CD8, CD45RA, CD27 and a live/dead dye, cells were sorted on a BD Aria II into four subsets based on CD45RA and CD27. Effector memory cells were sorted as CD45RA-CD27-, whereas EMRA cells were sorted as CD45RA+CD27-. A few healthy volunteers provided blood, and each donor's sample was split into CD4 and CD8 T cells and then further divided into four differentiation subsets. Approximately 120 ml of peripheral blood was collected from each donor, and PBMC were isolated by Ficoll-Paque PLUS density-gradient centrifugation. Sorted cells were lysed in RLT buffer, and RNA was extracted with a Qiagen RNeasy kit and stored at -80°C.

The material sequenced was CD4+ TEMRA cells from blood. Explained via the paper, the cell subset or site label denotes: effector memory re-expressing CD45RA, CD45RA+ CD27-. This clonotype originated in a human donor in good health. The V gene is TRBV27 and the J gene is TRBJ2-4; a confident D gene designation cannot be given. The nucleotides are TGTGCCAGCAGTCCCCCCCCATTGGGTTGGGGAAACATTCAGTACTTC. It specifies CASSPPPLGWGNIQYF.